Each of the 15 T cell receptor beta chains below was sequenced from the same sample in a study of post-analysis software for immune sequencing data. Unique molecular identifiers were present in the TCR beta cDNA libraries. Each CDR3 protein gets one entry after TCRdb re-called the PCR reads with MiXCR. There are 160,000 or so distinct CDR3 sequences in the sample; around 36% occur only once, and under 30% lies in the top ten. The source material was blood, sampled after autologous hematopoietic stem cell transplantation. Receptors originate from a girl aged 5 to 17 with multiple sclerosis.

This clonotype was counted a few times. Here the CDR3 reads CGTALAGAIYEQYF. The DNA for the CDR3 is TGTGGAACCGCCCTAGCGGGAGCCATCTACGAGCAGTACTTC. This rearrangement joins TRBV28 to TRBJ2-7; 10 bases agree with TRBD2. Germline values: CDR1 MDHEN, CDR2 SYDVKM. CDR3 length: 14 amino acids. Complete variable domain (other parts from reference TRBV28 and TRBJ2-7): DVKVTQSSRYLVKRTGEKVFLECVQDMDHENMFWYRQDPGLGLRLIYFSYDVKMKEKGDIPEGYSVSREKKERFSLILESASTNQTSMYLCGTALAGAIYEQYFGPGTRLTVT.

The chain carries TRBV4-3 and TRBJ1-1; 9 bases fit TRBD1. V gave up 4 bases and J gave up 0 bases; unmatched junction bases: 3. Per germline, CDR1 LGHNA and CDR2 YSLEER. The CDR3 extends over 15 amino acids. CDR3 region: CASSLWTGVNTEAFF. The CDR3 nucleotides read TGCGCCAGCAGCCTCTGGACAGGGGTGAACACTGAAGCTTTCTTT.

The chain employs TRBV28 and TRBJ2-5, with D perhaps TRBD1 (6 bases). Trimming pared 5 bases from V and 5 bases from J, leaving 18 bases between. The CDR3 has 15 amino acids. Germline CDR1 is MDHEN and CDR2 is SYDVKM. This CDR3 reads CASSPRGYGVETQYF. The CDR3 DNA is TGTGCCAGCAGTCCAAGGGGGTATGGGGTGGAGACCCAGTACTTC. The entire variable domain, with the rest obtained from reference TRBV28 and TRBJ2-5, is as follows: DVKVTQSSRYLVKRTGEKVFLECVQDMDHENMFWYRQDPGLGLRLIYFSYDVKMKEKGDIPEGYSVSREKKERFSLILESASTNQTSMYLCASSPRGYGVETQYFGPGTRLLVL.

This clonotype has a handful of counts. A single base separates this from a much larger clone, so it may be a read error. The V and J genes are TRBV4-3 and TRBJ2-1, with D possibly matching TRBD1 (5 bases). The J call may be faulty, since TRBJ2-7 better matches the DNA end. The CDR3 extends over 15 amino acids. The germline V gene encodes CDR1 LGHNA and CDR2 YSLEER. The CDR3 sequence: CASSQEGPSYNEQYF. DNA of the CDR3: TGCGCCAGCAGCCAAGAGGGGCCTTCCTACAATGAGCAGTACTTC.

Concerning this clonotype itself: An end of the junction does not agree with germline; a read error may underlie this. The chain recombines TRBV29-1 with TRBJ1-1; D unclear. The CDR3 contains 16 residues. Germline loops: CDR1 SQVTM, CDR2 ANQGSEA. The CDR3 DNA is TGCAGCGCGAATCGACCCCAGGATTTTGAGAGCACTGAAACTTTCTTT. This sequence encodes CSANRPQDFESTETFF.

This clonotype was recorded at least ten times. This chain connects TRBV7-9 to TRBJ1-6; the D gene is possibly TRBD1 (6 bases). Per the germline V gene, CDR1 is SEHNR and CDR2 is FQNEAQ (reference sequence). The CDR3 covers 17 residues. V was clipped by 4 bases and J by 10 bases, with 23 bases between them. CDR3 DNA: TGTGCCAGCAGCTCCCACGACGAAAGGGGGTCGGGATCACCCCTCCACTTT. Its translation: CASSSHDERGSGSPLHF.

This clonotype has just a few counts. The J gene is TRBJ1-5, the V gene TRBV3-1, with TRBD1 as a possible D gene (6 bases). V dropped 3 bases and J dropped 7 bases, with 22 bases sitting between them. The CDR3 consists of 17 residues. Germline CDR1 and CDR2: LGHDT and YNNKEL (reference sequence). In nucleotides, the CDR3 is TGTGCCAGCAGCCATTCACCCTCCGGGACAAGGCGACAGCCCCAGCATTTT. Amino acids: CASSHSPSGTRRQPQHF. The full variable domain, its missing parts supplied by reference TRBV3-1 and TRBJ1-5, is DTAVSQTPKYLVTQMGNDKSIKCEQNLGHDTMYWYKQDSKKFLKIMFSYNNKELIINETVPNRFSPKSPDKAHLNLHINSLELGDSAVYFCASSHSPSGTRRQPQHFGDGTRLSIL.

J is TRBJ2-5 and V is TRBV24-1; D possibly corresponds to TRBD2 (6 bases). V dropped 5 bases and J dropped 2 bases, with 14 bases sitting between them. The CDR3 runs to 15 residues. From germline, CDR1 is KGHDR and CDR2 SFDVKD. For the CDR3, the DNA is TGTGCCACCAGTGCCGATGGCGGGGATCAAGAGACCCAGTACTTC. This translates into CATSADGGDQETQYF.

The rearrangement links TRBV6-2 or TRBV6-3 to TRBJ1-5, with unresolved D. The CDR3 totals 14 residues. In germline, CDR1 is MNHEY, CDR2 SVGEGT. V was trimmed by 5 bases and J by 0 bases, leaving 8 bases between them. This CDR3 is CASSSVDSNQPQHF. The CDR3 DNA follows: TGTGCCAGCAGTAGCGTGGATAGCAATCAGCCCCAGCATTTT.

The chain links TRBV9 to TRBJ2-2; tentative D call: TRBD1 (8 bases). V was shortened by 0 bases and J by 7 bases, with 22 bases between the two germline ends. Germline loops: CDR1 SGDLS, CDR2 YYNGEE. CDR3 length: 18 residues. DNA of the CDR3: TGTGCCAGCAGCGTAGTCCAGGGGGCGGGAGATGGACACGGGGAGCTGTTTTTT. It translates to CASSVVQGAGDGHGELFF.

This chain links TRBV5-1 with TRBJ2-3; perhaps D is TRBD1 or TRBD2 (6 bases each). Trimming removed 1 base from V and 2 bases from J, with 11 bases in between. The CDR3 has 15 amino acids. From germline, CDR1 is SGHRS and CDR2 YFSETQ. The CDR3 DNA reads TGCGCCAGCAGCTTGCGGGGGCTCACCACAGATACGCAGTATTTT. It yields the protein CASSLRGLTTDTQYF.

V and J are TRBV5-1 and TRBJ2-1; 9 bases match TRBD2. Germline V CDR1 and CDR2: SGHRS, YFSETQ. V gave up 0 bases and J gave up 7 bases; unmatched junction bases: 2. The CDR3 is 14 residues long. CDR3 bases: TGCGCCAGCAGCTTGGGACTAGCGGCTAATGAGCAGTTCTTC. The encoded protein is CASSLGLAANEQFF.

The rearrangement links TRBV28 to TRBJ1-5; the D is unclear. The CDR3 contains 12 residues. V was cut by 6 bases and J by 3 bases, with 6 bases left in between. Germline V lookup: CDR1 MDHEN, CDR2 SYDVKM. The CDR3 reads CASRLDNQPQHF. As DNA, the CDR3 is TGTGCCAGCAGGCTAGACAATCAGCCCCAGCATTTT.

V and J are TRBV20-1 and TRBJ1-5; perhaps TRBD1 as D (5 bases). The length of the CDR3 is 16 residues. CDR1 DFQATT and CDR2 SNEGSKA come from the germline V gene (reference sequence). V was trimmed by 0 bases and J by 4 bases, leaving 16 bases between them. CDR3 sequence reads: CSARDAGSGPNQPQHF. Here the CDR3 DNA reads TGCAGTGCTAGAGATGCCGGGTCGGGACCAAATCAGCCCCAGCATTTT.

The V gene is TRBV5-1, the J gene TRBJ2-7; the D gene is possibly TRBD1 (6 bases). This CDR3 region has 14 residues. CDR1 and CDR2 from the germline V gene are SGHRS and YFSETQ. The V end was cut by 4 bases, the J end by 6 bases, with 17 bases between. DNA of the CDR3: TGCGCCAGCAGCCTGCTTTGGACAGCCGCCGAGCAGTACTTC. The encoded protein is CASSLLWTAAEQYF.